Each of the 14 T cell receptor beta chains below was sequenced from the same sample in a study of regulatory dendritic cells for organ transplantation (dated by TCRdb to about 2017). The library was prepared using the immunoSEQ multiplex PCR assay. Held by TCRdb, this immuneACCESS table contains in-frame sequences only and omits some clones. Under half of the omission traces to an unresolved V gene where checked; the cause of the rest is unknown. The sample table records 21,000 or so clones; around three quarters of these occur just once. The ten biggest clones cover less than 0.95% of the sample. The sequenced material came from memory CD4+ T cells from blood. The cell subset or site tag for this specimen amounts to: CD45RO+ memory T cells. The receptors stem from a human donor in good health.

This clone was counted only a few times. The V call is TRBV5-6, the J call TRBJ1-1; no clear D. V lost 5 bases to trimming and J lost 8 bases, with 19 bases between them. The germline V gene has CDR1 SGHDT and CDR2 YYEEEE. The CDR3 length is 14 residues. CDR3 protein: CASSPTLRGGEAFF. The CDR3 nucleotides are TGTGCCAGCAGTCCGACCCTTCGGGGAGGAGAAGCTTTCTTT.

This chain's CDR3 is CASSRDLRAGELFF. The CDR3 bases are TGTGCCAGCAGCCGCGACCTCAGGGCCGGGGAGCTGTTTTTT. The chain combines TRBV6-5 with TRBJ2-2; tentative D call: TRBD1 (5 bases). V was cut by 6 bases and J by 6 bases, with 14 bases left in between. The germline V gene has CDR1 MNHEY and CDR2 SVGAGI. The CDR3 is 14 residues long.

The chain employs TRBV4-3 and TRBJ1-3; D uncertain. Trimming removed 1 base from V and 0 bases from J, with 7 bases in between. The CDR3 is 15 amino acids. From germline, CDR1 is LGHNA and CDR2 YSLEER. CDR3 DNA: TGCGCCAGCAGCCAAGGGACTAGCTCTGGAAACACCATATATTTT. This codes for CASSQGTSSGNTIYF.

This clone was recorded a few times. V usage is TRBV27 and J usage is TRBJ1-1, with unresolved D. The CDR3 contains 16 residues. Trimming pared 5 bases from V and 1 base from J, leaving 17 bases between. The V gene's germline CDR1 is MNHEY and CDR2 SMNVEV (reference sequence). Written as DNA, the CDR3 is TGTGCCAGCAGTGACTATAGACATAGCGGGAACACTGAAGCTTTCTTT. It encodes CASSDYRHSGNTEAFF.

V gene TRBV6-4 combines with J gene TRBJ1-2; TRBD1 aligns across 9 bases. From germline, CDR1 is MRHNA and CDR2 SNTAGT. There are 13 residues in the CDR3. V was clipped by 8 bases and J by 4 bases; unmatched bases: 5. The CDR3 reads CASRPDRGYGYTF. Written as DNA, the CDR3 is TGTGCCAGCCGACCGGACAGGGGCTATGGCTACACCTTC.

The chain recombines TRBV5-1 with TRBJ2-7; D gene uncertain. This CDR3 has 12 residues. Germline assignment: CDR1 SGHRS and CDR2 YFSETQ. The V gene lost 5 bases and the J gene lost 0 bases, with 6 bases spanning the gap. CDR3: CASRADSYEQYF. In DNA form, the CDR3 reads TGCGCCAGCAGAGCCGACTCCTACGAGCAGTACTTC.

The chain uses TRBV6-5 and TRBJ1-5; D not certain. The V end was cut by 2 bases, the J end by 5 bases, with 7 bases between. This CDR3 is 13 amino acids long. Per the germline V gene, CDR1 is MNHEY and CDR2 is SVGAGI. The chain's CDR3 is CASSYESYQPQHF. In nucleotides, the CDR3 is TGTGCCAGCAGTTACGAGTCCTATCAGCCCCAGCATTTT.

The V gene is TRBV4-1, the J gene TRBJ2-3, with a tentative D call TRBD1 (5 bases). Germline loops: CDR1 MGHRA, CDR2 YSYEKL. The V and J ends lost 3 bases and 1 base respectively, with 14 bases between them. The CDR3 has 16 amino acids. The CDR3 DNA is TGCGCCAGCAGCCAGGGGCTAAGACAAGGCACAGATACGCAGTATTTT. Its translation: CASSQGLRQGTDTQYF.

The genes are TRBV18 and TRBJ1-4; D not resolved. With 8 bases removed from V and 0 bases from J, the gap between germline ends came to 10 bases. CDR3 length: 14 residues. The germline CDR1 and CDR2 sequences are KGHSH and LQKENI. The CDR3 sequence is CASRLSSTNEKLFF. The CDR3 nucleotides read TGTGCCAGCCGACTTTCCTCAACTAATGAAAAACTGTTTTTT. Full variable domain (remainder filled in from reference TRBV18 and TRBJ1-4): NAGVMQNPRHLVRRRGQEARLRCSPMKGHSHVYWYRQLPEEGLKFMVYLQKENIIDESGMPKERFSAEFPKEGPSILRIQQVVRGDSAAYFCASRLSSTNEKLFFGSGTQLSVL.

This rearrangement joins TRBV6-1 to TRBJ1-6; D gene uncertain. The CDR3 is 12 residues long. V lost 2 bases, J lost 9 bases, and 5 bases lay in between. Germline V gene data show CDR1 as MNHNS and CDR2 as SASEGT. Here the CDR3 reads CASSELSSPLHF. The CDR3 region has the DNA TGTGCCAGCAGTGAACTGAGTTCACCCCTCCACTTT.

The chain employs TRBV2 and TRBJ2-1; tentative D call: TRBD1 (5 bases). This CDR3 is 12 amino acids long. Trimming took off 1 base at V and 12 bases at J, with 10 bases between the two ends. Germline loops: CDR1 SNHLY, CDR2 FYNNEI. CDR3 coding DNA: TGTGCCAGCAGTGAAGGTCGGCAGGGGCAGTTCTTC. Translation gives CASSEGRQGQFF.

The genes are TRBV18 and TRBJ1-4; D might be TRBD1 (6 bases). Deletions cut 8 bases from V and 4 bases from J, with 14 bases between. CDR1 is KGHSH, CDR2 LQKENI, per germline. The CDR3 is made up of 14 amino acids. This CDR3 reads CASHQTGLNEKLFF. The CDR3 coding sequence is TGTGCCAGCCACCAGACAGGACTTAATGAAAAACTGTTTTTT.

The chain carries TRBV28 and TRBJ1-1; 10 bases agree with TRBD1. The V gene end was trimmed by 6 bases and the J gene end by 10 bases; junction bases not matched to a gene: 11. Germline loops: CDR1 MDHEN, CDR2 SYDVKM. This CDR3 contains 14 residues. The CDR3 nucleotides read TGTGCCAGCAGCTTACCCCCGGACAGGGGGGGAGCTTTCTTT. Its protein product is CASSLPPDRGGAFF.

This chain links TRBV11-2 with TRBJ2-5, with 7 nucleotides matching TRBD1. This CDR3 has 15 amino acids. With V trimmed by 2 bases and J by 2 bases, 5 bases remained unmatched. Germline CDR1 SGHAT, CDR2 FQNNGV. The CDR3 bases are TGTGCCAGCAGCTTAATAAGGGGGCGGCAAGAGACCCAGTACTTC. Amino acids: CASSLIRGRQETQYF.